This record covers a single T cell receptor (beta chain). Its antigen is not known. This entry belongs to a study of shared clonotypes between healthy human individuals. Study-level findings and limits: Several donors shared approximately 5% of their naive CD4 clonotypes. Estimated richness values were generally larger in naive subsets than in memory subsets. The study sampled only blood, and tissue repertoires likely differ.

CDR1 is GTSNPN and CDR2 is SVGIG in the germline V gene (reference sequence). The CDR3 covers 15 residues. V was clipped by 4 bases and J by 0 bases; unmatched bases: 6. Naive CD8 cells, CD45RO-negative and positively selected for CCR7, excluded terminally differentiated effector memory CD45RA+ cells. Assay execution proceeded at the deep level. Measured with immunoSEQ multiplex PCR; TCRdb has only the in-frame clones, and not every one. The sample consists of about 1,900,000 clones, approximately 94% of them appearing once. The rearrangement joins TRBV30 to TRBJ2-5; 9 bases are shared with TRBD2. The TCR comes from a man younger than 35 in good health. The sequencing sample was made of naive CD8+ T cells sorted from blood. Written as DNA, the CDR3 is TGTGCCTGGAATCTAGCGGGGTCGTACCAAGAGACCCAGTACTTC. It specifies CAWNLAGSYQETQYF.